These T cell receptor beta chains were read from a single sample in a study of regulatory T cells in long-lasting Graves disease. TCRdb redid the calling of the multiplex PCR reads with MiXCR, one entry per CDR3 protein. The data contain hundreds of thousands of distinct CDR3 sequences, roughly 13% of them singletons. This sample also belongs to another study, concerning T cells in Graves' hyperthyroidism and ophthalmopathy.

Sample: peripheral blood mononuclear cells (PBMCs), taken at new diagnosis, from a patient treated with antithyroid drugs. These receptors originate from a young man with Graves disease. CDR3s include the opening cysteine and the closing phenylalanine or tryptophan. The order of the fields is D gene, clone size, V gene, J gene, CDR3 protein, CDR3 DNA. D genes are given only for firm matches. Some rows have no size entry. The others give once, few or many, or a class for an expanded clone.

d_gene: NA
abundance: many
v_gene: TRBV10-3
j_gene: TRBJ2-1
CDR3aa: CAISEGQLYNEQFF
CDR3nt: TGTGCCATCAGTGAAGGACAGTTGTACAATGAGCAGTTCTTC

d_gene: TRBD1
abundance: many
v_gene: TRBV20-1
j_gene: TRBJ1-1
CDR3aa: CSARDRQGTEAFF
CDR3nt: TGCAGTGCTAGAGATAGACAGGGAACTGAAGCTTTCTTT

d_gene: NA
abundance: NA
v_gene: TRBV6-1
j_gene: TRBJ1-3
CDR3aa: CASSEALGGGNTIYF
CDR3nt: TGTGCCAGCAGTGAAGCGCTAGGGGGAGGAAACACCATATATTTT

d_gene: NA
abundance: NA
v_gene: TRBV12-5
j_gene: TRBJ2-2
CDR3aa: CASGRSGGTGELFF
CDR3nt: TGTGCTAGTGGCCGCTCCGGGGGCACCGGGGAGCTGTTTTTT

d_gene: NA
abundance: many
v_gene: TRBV10-1
j_gene: TRBJ2-1
CDR3aa: CASSEGGGLNNEQFF
CDR3nt: TGCGCCAGCAGTGAAGGGGGAGGCCTCAACAATGAGCAGTTCTTC

d_gene: TRBD2
abundance: NA
v_gene: TRBV7-9
j_gene: TRBJ2-1
CDR3aa: CASSHSGRAYNEQFF
CDR3nt: TGTGCCAGCAGCCACAGCGGGAGAGCTTACAATGAGCAGTTCTTC

d_gene: TRBD1
abundance: many
v_gene: TRBV13
j_gene: TRBJ2-7
CDR3aa: CASSSPGTGDHEQYF
CDR3nt: TGTGCCAGCAGCTCCCCCGGGACAGGGGACCACGAGCAGTACTTC

d_gene: TRBD2
abundance: many
v_gene: TRBV5-1
j_gene: TRBJ2-1
CDR3aa: CASSPGGTTYNEQFF
CDR3nt: TGCGCCAGCAGCCCCGGGGGGACGACCTACAATGAGCAGTTCTTC

d_gene: TRBD1
abundance: few
v_gene: TRBV24-1
j_gene: TRBJ2-5
CDR3aa: CATQGQGQETQYF
CDR3nt: TGTGCCACCCAGGGACAGGGCCAAGAGACCCAGTACTTC

d_gene: NA
abundance: many
v_gene: TRBV29-1
j_gene: TRBJ1-5
CDR3aa: CSALTVGGNQPQHF
CDR3nt: TGCAGCGCCCTCACGGTAGGGGGAAATCAGCCCCAGCATTTT

d_gene: TRBD2
abundance: few
v_gene: TRBV11-3
j_gene: TRBJ2-1
CDR3aa: CASSFTAGGPNEQFF
CDR3nt: TGTGCCAGCAGCTTCACAGCGGGAGGGCCGAATGAGCAGTTCTTC

d_gene: TRBD1
abundance: many
v_gene: TRBV6-1
j_gene: TRBJ1-6
CDR3aa: CASSGTGSGSPLHF
CDR3nt: TGTGCCAGCAGTGGGACAGGGTCAGGTTCACCCCTCCACTTT

d_gene: NA
abundance: many
v_gene: TRBV11-3
j_gene: TRBJ2-1
CDR3aa: CASSPGGKPGEQFF
CDR3nt: TGTGCCAGCAGCCCCGGGGGCAAACCGGGGGAGCAGTTCTTC

d_gene: NA
abundance: once
v_gene: TRBV27
j_gene: TRBJ2-7
CDR3aa: CASSPPNQATYEQYF
CDR3nt: TGTGCCAGCAGCCCCCCCAACCAAGCAACCTACGAGCAGTACTTC

d_gene: NA
abundance: many
v_gene: TRBV12-3/TRBV12-4
j_gene: TRBJ1-5
CDR3aa: CASSFRSGRSQPQHF
CDR3nt: TGTGCCAGCAGTTTTAGGTCAGGGAGGAGTCAGCCCCAGCATTTT

d_gene: TRBD1
abundance: few
v_gene: TRBV7-9
j_gene: TRBJ2-5
CDR3aa: CASGNFRDRRRETQYF
CDR3nt: TGTGCCAGCGGAAACTTCCGGGACAGGAGGCGGGAGACCCAGTACTTC

d_gene: NA
abundance: NA
v_gene: TRBV25-1
j_gene: TRBJ2-7
CDR3aa: CASSATSTYEQYF
CDR3nt: TGTGCCAGCAGTGCCACTAGTACCTACGAGCAGTACTTC

d_gene: TRBD1
abundance: few
v_gene: TRBV7-3
j_gene: TRBJ2-2
CDR3aa: CASSSTGEKNGELFF
CDR3nt: TGTGCCAGCAGCTCAACAGGGGAAAAGAACGGGGAGCTGTTTTTT